The present T cell receptor beta chain was sequenced within a study of shared clonotypes between healthy human individuals. Here immunoSEQ multiplex PCR was the method, and the copy in TCRdb shows in-frame clones only, minus some. The sample includes about 2.4 million clones, over 85% seen only once; the top ten take 0.36%. The CDR3 is made up of 12 amino acids. The V gene's germline CDR1 is SQVTM and CDR2 ANQGSEA. The V gene lost 7 bases and the J gene lost 9 bases, with 16 bases spanning the gap. The clonotype originates from a man younger than 35 in good health. Some clones in this sample may be carry-over from other donors' samples. The chain carries TRBV29-1 and TRBJ2-1, with D unresolved. What was sequenced was naive CD4+ T cells from PBMCs. Indicated subset: CD45RA+ positively selected. The CDR3 nucleotides are TGCAGCGGTGGGATTGAATTTAGTGAGCAGTTCTTC. Encoded protein: CSGGIEFSEQFF.